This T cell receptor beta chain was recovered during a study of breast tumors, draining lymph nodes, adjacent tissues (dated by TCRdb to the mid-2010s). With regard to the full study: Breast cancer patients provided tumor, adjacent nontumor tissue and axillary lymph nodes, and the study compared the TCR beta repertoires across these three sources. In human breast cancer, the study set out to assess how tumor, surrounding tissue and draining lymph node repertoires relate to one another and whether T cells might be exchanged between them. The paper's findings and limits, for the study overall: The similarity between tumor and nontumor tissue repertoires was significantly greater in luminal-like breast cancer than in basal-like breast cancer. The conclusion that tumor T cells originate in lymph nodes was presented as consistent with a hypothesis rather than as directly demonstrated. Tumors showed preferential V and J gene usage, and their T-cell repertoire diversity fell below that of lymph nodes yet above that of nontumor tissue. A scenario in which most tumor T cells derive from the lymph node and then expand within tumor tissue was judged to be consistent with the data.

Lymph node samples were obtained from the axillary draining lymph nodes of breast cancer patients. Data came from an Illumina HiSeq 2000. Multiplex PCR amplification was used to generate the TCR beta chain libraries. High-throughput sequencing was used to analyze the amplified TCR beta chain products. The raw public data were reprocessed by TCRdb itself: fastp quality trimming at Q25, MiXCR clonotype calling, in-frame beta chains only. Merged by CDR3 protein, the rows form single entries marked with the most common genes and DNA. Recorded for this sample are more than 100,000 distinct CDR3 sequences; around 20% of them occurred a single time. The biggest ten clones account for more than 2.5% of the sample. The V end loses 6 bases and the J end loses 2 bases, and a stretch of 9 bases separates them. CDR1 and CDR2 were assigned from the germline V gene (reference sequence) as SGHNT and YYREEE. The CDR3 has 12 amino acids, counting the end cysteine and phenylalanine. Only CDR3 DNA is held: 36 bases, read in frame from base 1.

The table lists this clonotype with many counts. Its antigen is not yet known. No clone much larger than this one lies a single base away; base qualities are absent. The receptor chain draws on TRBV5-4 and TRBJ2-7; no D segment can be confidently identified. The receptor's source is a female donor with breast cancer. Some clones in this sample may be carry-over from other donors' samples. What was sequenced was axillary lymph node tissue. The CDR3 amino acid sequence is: CASTGPTYEQYF. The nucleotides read TGTGCCAGCACCGGCCCTACCTACGAGCAGTACTTC.